Following are 27 T cell receptor beta chains from one sample sequenced in a study of blood T cell repertoires in COVID-19. TCRdb keeps only in-frame clones here, not all; method: immunoSEQ multiplex PCR. The sample contains fewer than 55,000 clones, roughly nine tenths of which appear only once. The sequenced sample consisted of peripheral blood. These receptors were collected from an elderly man with active or convalescent COVID-19.

This clone showed up just once. V and J are TRBV7-7 and TRBJ2-1; D unclear. The V end was cut by 1 base, the J end by 7 bases, with 20 bases between. Germline V gives CDR1 SSHAT, CDR2 FNYEAQ (reference sequence). The length of the CDR3 is 17 residues. The CDR3 nucleotides read TGTGCCAGCAGCTTAGAGGCAGGTTCCGCAATTGGTAATGAGCAGTTCTTC. Its translation: CASSLEAGSAIGNEQFF.

This chain uses TRBV18 with TRBJ2-1; D not resolved. The germline gives CDR1 KGHSH, CDR2 LQKENI. V shed 3 bases and J shed 4 bases, with 13 bases lying between them. The CDR3 runs 15 residues. CDR3 sequence (DNA): TGTGCCAGCTCACCCTACACCGACTTTTACAATGAGCAGTTCTTC. Its translation: CASSPYTDFYNEQFF.

The V and J genes are TRBV7-2 and TRBJ2-7, with D possibly being TRBD1 (6 bases). The CDR3 contains 16 residues. The V end lost 3 bases, the J end lost 3 bases, and 18 bases lay between the germline ends. The germline V gene has CDR1 SGHTA and CDR2 FQGNSA. The CDR3: CASSLSVQGVGYEQYF. The DNA for the CDR3 is TGTGCCAGCAGCTTGTCGGTACAGGGAGTTGGCTACGAGCAGTACTTC. Together with reference TRBV7-2 and TRBJ2-7, the CDR3 gives the full variable domain: GAGVSQSPSNKVTEKGKDVELRCDPISGHTALYWYRQSLGQGLEFLIYFQGNSAPDKSGLPSDRFSAERTGGSVSTLTIQRTQQEDSAVYLCASSLSVQGVGYEQYFGPGTRLTVT.

CDR3 sequence reads: CASDVSGGLITDTQYF. The DNA for the CDR3 is TGTGCCAGCGACGTATCCGGAGGCTTAATCACAGATACGCAGTATTTT. J is TRBJ2-3 and V is TRBV28; D perhaps matches TRBD2 (5 bases). CDR3 length equals 16 residues. Trimming took 8 bases from V and 2 from J, leaving 20 bases between them. In germline, CDR1 is MDHEN, CDR2 SYDVKM.

V is TRBV7-2 and J is TRBJ2-7; a possible D gene is TRBD1 (6 bases). V was clipped by 1 base and J by 3 bases, with 13 bases between them. The CDR3 runs 15 residues. Germline V gene lookup returns CDR1 SGHTA and CDR2 FQGNSA. CDR3 DNA sequence: TGTGCCAGCAGCTTAGGGATGGACAGCGTCTACGAGCAGTACTTC. Amino acid sequence: CASSLGMDSVYEQYF.

The rearrangement joins TRBV7-8 to TRBJ2-1; TRBD2 aligns across 8 bases. This CDR3 contains 18 residues. V shed 1 base, J shed 2 bases, and the junction held 10 bases outside the gene matches. Germline V gives CDR1 SGHVS, CDR2 FQNEAQ. CDR3 sequence (DNA): TGTGCCAGCAGCTTAGAAGAGGTGAGCGGGAGTCCCTACAATGAGCAGTTCTTC. Its protein is CASSLEEVSGSPYNEQFF.

The rearrangement joins TRBV7-2 to TRBJ2-5; 12 nucleotides agree with TRBD2. The CDR3 runs 16 residues. CDR1 is SGHTA and CDR2 is FQGNSA in the germline V gene. J lost 5 bases, V lost 5 bases, and 9 bases had no gene match. CDR3 region: CASSQSLAGGQETQYF. The CDR3 DNA reads as TGTGCCAGCAGCCAAAGCCTAGCGGGGGGGCAGGAGACCCAGTACTTC.

V is TRBV6-6 and J is TRBJ2-1; the match to TRBD2 covers 15 bases. Germline V CDR1 and CDR2: MNHNY, SVGAGI (reference sequence). The CDR3 loop spans 21 amino acids. Unmatched junction bases numbered 14, after V lost 5 bases and J lost 0 bases. The CDR3 region has the DNA TGTGCCAGCAGTCTTGCCCTTCCGGGACTAGCGGGAGGTGGCTCCTACAATGAGCAGTTCTTC. This sequence encodes CASSLALPGLAGGGSYNEQFF.

The chain is built from TRBV4-3 and TRBJ2-2, with D hard to call. The germline V gene has CDR1 LGHNA and CDR2 YSLEER. CDR3 size: 15 residues. Trimming pared 0 bases from V and 1 base from J, leaving 6 bases between. CDR3 region: CASSQDPGNTGELFF. For the CDR3, the DNA is TGCGCCAGCAGCCAAGATCCCGGGAACACCGGGGAGCTGTTTTTT.

Regarding this clone: At the DNA level, this CDR3 is encoded by other sequences in the same sample as well. This rearrangement joins TRBV5-4 to TRBJ1-1; D is ambiguous. V lost 0 bases and J 4 bases, leaving 10 bases between the germline ends. The germline gives CDR1 SGHNT, CDR2 YYREEE (reference sequence). This CDR3 has 14 residues. As DNA, the CDR3 is TGTGCCAGCAGCTTGGCGGGCGAGGGCACTGAAGCTTTCTTT. It codes for CASSLAGEGTEAFF.

The chain recombines TRBV6-4 with TRBJ1-2; D possibly corresponds to TRBD1 (6 bases). CDR3 length: 14 residues. Germline CDR1 and CDR2: MRHNA and SNTAGT. V shed 6 bases and J shed 1 base, with 12 bases lying between them. Here the CDR3 DNA reads TGTGCCAGCAGACCGGACAGATATAACTATGGCTACACCTTC. Protein sequence: CASRPDRYNYGYTF.

The chain joins TRBV6-5 to TRBJ2-1; maybe TRBD2 (6 bases). The CDR3 runs to 15 residues. The germline CDR1 and CDR2 sequences are MNHEY and SVGAGI. Trimming pared 7 bases from V and 4 bases from J, leaving 17 bases between. The CDR3 DNA sequence: TGTGCCAGCAATCCCGGGACTGGGGGATACAATGAGCAGTTCTTC. This codes for CASNPGTGGYNEQFF.

The chain has TRBV12-2 and TRBJ2-1; TRBD2, the table's D call, was not compared with the DNA. TRBV12-2 is a pseudogene segment. The CDR3 is 15 amino acids. The CDR3 coding sequence is TGTGCAAGTCGCTTAGAGAGTCGCTTTGGAGATGAGCAGTTCTTC. It is translated as CASRLESRFGDEQFF.

This chain connects TRBV19 to TRBJ2-2; the D is unclear. CDR3 length: 14 amino acids. V was cut by 7 bases and J by 6 bases, with 15 bases left in between. Germline V gives CDR1 LNHDA, CDR2 SQIVND (reference sequence). CDR3 coding DNA: TGTGCCAGTAAAAACGATTTTACGGCCGGGGAGCTGTTTTTT. Translated: CASKNDFTAGELFF.

The V and J genes are TRBV5-6 and TRBJ1-2, with 8 bases fitting TRBD1. The CDR3 totals 12 residues. V was clipped by 3 bases and J by 12 bases; unmatched bases: 7. Looked up from germline, CDR1 is SGHDT and CDR2 is YYEEEE. Written as DNA, the CDR3 is TGTGCCAGCAGCTCAGACAGGGGTATCGACACCTTC. The encoded protein is CASSSDRGIDTF.

This clone has just a few counts. The chain combines TRBV6-2 or TRBV6-3 with TRBJ2-7; possibly TRBD2 for D (5 bases). Germline V CDR1 and CDR2: MNHEY, SVGEGT. The ends were cut back, 6 bases at V and 0 bases at J, with 21 bases in the middle. The CDR3 loop spans 17 amino acids. The CDR3 coding sequence is TGTGCCAGCAGCCAACTCCGGGCAGCTGGGAGCTCCTACGAGCAGTACTTC. This gives the protein CASSQLRAAGSSYEQYF.

The chain links TRBV27 to TRBJ2-3, with 7 bases matching TRBD2. The ends lost 2 bases at V and 7 bases at J; junction bases unmatched: 6. The germline V gene has CDR1 MNHEY and CDR2 SMNVEV (reference sequence). This CDR3 contains 14 residues. The CDR3 nucleotides are TGTGCCAGCAGTTTAGGGCTAGCGGCTAATACGCAGTATTTT. Protein: CASSLGLAANTQYF.

The chain links TRBV3-1 (or the pseudogene TRBV3-2) to TRBJ1-1; 9 nucleotides align to TRBD1. The V segment lost 4 bases and the J segment 7 bases; nucleotides outside the gene matches: 16. There are 17 residues in the CDR3. The germline V gene has CDR1 LGHDT and CDR2 YNNKEL (reference sequence). CDR3 nucleotide sequence: TGTGCCAGCAGCCGCTCCCCCGGGACAGGGAGGGGCGGTGAAGCTTTCTTT. Its protein is CASSRSPGTGRGGEAFF.

CDR3 sequence: CASSSGTGTYEQYF. DNA of the CDR3: TGTGCCAGCAGCTCCGGGACAGGGACGTACGAGCAGTACTTC. The gene calls are TRBV6-5 and TRBJ2-7; TRBD1 aligns across 9 bases. Germline-derived CDR1 and CDR2 are MNHEY and SVGAGI. V gave up 6 bases and J gave up 4 bases; unmatched junction bases: 7. The CDR3 contains 14 residues.

This rearrangement joins TRBV6-5 to TRBJ1-3; D gene unclear. The CDR3 totals 15 residues. CDR1 is MNHEY, CDR2 SVGAGI, per germline. Trimming shortened V by 7 bases and J by 4 bases, and 17 bases separated the two germline ends. CDR3 DNA: TGTGCCAGCACCAGGTCAGCCTCCATCGGAAACACCATATATTTT. The encoded protein is CASTRSASIGNTIYF.

The chain recombines TRBV29-1 with TRBJ2-3; TRBD1 matches 10 bases. The CDR3 covers 15 residues. V lost 4 bases and J lost 0; bases outside the gene matches: 4. CDR1 SQVTM and CDR2 ANQGSEA come from the germline V gene. CDR3 region: CSVGQGARSTDTQYF. CDR3 nucleotide sequence: TGCAGCGTTGGACAGGGGGCGCGAAGCACAGATACGCAGTATTTT.

V usage is TRBV7-6 and J usage is TRBJ2-7; 14 bases agree with TRBD2. CDR1 SGHVS and CDR2 FNYEAQ come from the germline V gene. V dropped 1 base and J dropped 6; count of bases not matched to a gene: 14. The CDR3 loop spans 19 amino acids. In nucleotides, the CDR3 is TGTGCCAGCAGCTTAGAGGATCCCTCGGGACTAGCGGGAGTCGGCGAGCAGTACTTC. Protein sequence: CASSLEDPSGLAGVGEQYF.

This chain uses TRBV30 with TRBJ1-6, with a possible D match to TRBD1 (5 bases). Trimming shortened V by 3 bases and J by 6 bases, and 15 bases separated the two germline ends. Looked up from germline, CDR1 is GTSNPN and CDR2 is SVGIG (reference sequence). The CDR3 runs to 15 residues. This chain's CDR3 is CAWSARVGANSPLHF. The CDR3 DNA sequence: TGTGCCTGGAGCGCTCGAGTAGGGGCTAATTCACCCCTCCACTTT.

The J gene is TRBJ1-2, the V gene TRBV24-1; maybe TRBD1 (5 bases). Trimming cost V 4 bases and J 0 bases, with 17 bases left between them. CDR3 length: 17 amino acids. Germline V gene sequence: CDR1 KGHDR, CDR2 SFDVKD. In DNA, the CDR3 is TGTGCCACCAGTGACGCCGGGGGGACCGAAGCTAACTATGGCTACACCTTC. It translates to CATSDAGGTEANYGYTF.

The chain links TRBV7-2 to TRBJ2-3; tentatively, D is TRBD2 (5 bases). This CDR3 is 16 amino acids long. The V gene lost 4 bases and the J gene lost 2 bases, with 16 bases spanning the gap. Germline-derived CDR1 and CDR2 are SGHTA and FQGNSA. Here the CDR3 reads CASSSGWASSTDTQYF. CDR3 nucleotides: TGTGCCAGCAGCTCGGGGTGGGCTAGCTCCACAGATACGCAGTATTTT. The full variable domain, rest sourced from reference TRBV7-2 and TRBJ2-3, is GAGVSQSPSNKVTEKGKDVELRCDPISGHTALYWYRQSLGQGLEFLIYFQGNSAPDKSGLPSDRFSAERTGGSVSTLTIQRTQQEDSAVYLCASSSGWASSTDTQYFGPGTRLTVL.

V usage is TRBV18 and J usage is TRBJ1-1, with D maybe TRBD1 (6 bases). There are 18 residues in the CDR3. With 1 base removed from V and 5 bases from J, the gap between germline ends came to 23 bases. Looked up from germline, CDR1 is KGHSH and CDR2 is LQKENI. The CDR3 DNA follows: TGTGCCAGCTCACCACAGCCACAGGGAGCGGGGTCAAGTACTGAAGCTTTCTTT. Its translation is CASSPQPQGAGSSTEAFF.

This sequence joins TRBV7-2 and TRBJ1-6, with 8 bases aligning to TRBD1. This CDR3 has 14 residues. Trimming took 1 base from V and 11 from J; bases not matched to a gene: 4. Looked up from germline, CDR1 is SGHTA and CDR2 is FQGNSA. CDR3 loop: CASSLVDRGTPLHF. The CDR3 region has the DNA TGTGCCAGCAGCTTAGTCGACAGGGGAACACCCCTCCACTTT. Full variable domain (outside the CDR3, taken from reference TRBV7-2 and TRBJ1-6): GAGVSQSPSNKVTEKGKDVELRCDPISGHTALYWYRQSLGQGLEFLIYFQGNSAPDKSGLPSDRFSAERTGGSVSTLTIQRTQQEDSAVYLCASSLVDRGTPLHFGNGTRLTVT.